Below are 3 T cell receptor beta chains sequenced from a single sample in a study of T cell responses to AZD1222 COVID-19 vaccine. This table comes from immunoSEQ multiplex PCR, and its TCRdb copy is limited to in-frame clones, with some not included. The data contain about 210,000 clones, about 94% of them singletons. Sample: peripheral blood, taken 28 days after the second dose of the MenACWY control vaccine. The origin of the receptors is an adult who received the MenACWY meningococcal vaccine as a control.

The rearrangement joins TRBV5-1 to TRBJ2-1; D is possibly TRBD1 (5 bases). This CDR3 is 15 amino acids long. V lost 0 bases and J 1 base, leaving 8 bases between the germline ends. The germline V gene encodes CDR1 SGHRS and CDR2 YFSETQ. In DNA form, the CDR3 reads TGCGCCAGCAGCTTGGTGCAGGGATCCTACAATGAGCAGTTCTTC. Protein sequence: CASSLVQGSYNEQFF.

The chain links TRBV11-2 to TRBJ2-3, with D unresolved. The length of the CDR3 is 13 residues. Germline assignment: CDR1 SGHAT and CDR2 FQNNGV. The V end was cut by 5 bases, the J end by 5 bases, with 11 bases between. DNA of the CDR3: TGTGCCAGCAGCCTGGTCGATAGAGATACGCAGTATTTT. Translating gives CASSLVDRDTQYF.

The chain recombines TRBV6-5 with TRBJ2-7; TRBD2 matches at 12 bases. The CDR3 is 16 amino acids. CDR1 is MNHEY, CDR2 SVGAGI, per germline. The V segment lost 4 bases and the J segment 4 bases; nucleotides outside the gene matches: 8. The DNA for the CDR3 is TGTGCCAGCAGTTCCCTGACTAGCGGGAGTAGGTACGAGCAGTACTTC. This gives the protein CASSSLTSGSRYEQYF.